This section outlines one T cell receptor (beta chain) sequence together with its context. Its specificity is unknown. Those with hyperthyroidism were 18 to 65 years old, newly diagnosed, and ill for under 2 months. It was uncontrolled infection, other autoimmune disease, pregnancy or lactation that excluded patients. The ends were cut back, 2 bases at V and 2 bases at J, with 13 bases in the middle. Looked up from germline, CDR1 is MNHNS and CDR2 is SASEGT. CDR3 length: 15 residues. The data derive from a study of T cells in Graves' hyperthyroidism and ophthalmopathy. General study findings and limits: Most clonotypes expanded in the thyroid (above 0.001) were also present in blood.

Amplification targeted TCR beta CDR3 regions from RNA transcripts. During a first-round RT-PCR of the TCR CDR3, the HTBI primer set was used. A single record per CDR3 protein comes from TCRdb applying MiXCR to the multiplex PCR reads. The sample holds about 350,000 distinct CDR3 sequences, 19% seen once. This TCR derives from a woman under 30 with Graves' hyperthyroidism. Specimen: blood. The V call is TRBV6-1, the J call TRBJ2-7; tentative D call: TRBD2 (5 bases). The CDR3 is CASSENGEGPYEQYF. CDR3 coding DNA: TGTGCCAGCAGTGAAAACGGGGAAGGGCCCTACGAGCAGTACTTC.